This TCR beta chain was recorded in a study of T cells in Graves' hyperthyroidism and ophthalmopathy. J lost 5 bases, V lost 4 bases, and 5 bases had no gene match. The CDR3 totals 13 residues. The V gene's germline CDR1 is DFQATT and CDR2 SNEGSKA (reference sequence). This clonotype was observed at least ten times. No antigen is known for it. Amplification targeted TCR beta CDR3 regions from RNA transcripts. The primer set for the first-round RT-PCR of the TCR CDR3 was HTBI. TCRdb independently ran MiXCR on the multiplex PCR reads; one entry per CDR3 protein. The data contain about 510,000 distinct CDR3 sequences, 14% of them seen just once; the ten biggest clones take up approximately 14%. Overall study results and limits: Researchers found most expanded thyroid clonotypes above 0.001 in blood as well.

The rearrangement links TRBV20-1 to TRBJ2-1, with 7 bases fitting TRBD1. This sequence was found in a woman aged 40 to 50 with Graves' hyperthyroidism. Sequenced: blood. CDR3 nucleotide sequence: TGCAGTGCTATCCGGGACAGAAACAATGAGCAGTTCTTC. Its translation is CSAIRDRNNEQFF.